This passage covers 27 T cell receptor beta chains from one sample sequenced in a study of long-term antiretroviral therapy in people with HIV. Assay version v3.0 of immunoSEQ was used, and it was run at survey level. Sequencing used immunoSEQ multiplex PCR; TCRdb keeps in-frame clones, though not all of them. This repertoire shows tens of thousands of clones, roughly 78% found once; its top ten account for about a tenth. The specimen was unsorted PBMCs, collected 1.5 years before starting antiretroviral therapy. These receptors were obtained from a man younger than 35 with HIV.

The chain uses TRBV30 and TRBJ2-5, with TRBD2 matching 9 bases. V dropped 2 bases and J dropped 4; count of bases not matched to a gene: 8. The CDR3 length is 15 residues. Germline V gives CDR1 GTSNPN, CDR2 SVGIG (reference sequence). In DNA form, the CDR3 reads TGTGCCTGGAGTCCCCCGCTAGCGGGATCAGAGACCCAGTACTTC. It yields the protein CAWSPPLAGSETQYF.

The rearrangement joins TRBV5-6 to TRBJ1-1; 7 bases map to TRBD1. This CDR3 is 13 amino acids long. V was pared by 0 bases and J by 6 bases, with 2 bases of the junction left unmatched. Germline V gene lookup returns CDR1 SGHDT and CDR2 YYEEEE. CDR3 region: CASSLGRGAEAFF. The CDR3 DNA follows: TGTGCCAGCAGCTTGGGCAGGGGGGCTGAAGCTTTCTTT. Looking up the rest from reference TRBV5-6 and TRBJ1-1 gives the full variable domain: DAGVTQSPTHLIKTRGQQVTLRCSPKSGHDTVSWYQQALGQGPQFIFQYYEEEERQRGNFPDRFSGHQFPNYSSELNVNALLLGDSALYLCASSLGRGAEAFFGQGTRLTVV.

The V gene is TRBV19, the J gene TRBJ1-3; tentative D call: TRBD1 (6 bases). Germline loops: CDR1 LNHDA, CDR2 SQIVND (reference sequence). The CDR3 consists of 17 residues. The V and J ends lost 6 bases and 0 bases respectively, with 18 bases between them. DNA of the CDR3: TGTGCCAGTAGGAAATTCGGACAGCCCAACTCTGGAAACACCATATATTTT. Amino acid sequence: CASRKFGQPNSGNTIYF. Looking up the rest from reference TRBV19 and TRBJ1-3 gives the full variable domain: DGGITQSPKYLFRKEGQNVTLSCEQNLNHDAMYWYRQDPGQGLRLIYYSQIVNDFQKGDIAEGYSVSREKKESFPLTVTSAQKNPTAFYLCASRKFGQPNSGNTIYFGEGSWLTVV.

This chain joins TRBV5-1 and TRBJ2-3; the D gene is possibly TRBD1 (5 bases). Trimming stripped 0 bases from V and 0 bases from J, with 11 bases between. CDR1 is SGHRS, CDR2 YFSETQ, per germline. The CDR3 length is 16 residues. In DNA, the CDR3 is TGCGCCAGCAGCTTGGCCCCGAGACAGAGCACAGATACGCAGTATTTT. Its translation: CASSLAPRQSTDTQYF.

This chain connects TRBV9 to TRBJ1-4; D is uncertain. Germline V lookup: CDR1 SGDLS, CDR2 YYNGEE. The V and J ends lost 0 bases and 8 bases respectively, with 11 bases between them. This CDR3 spans 14 amino acids. CDR3 DNA sequence: TGTGCCAGCAGCGTAGGGCAGAGCCCCGAAAAACTGTTTTTT. Its protein is CASSVGQSPEKLFF.

This chain connects TRBV11-2 to TRBJ2-7; D is possibly TRBD2 (8 bases). The CDR3 is made up of 15 amino acids. V lost 3 bases and J 7 bases, leaving 19 bases between the germline ends. Germline loops: CDR1 SGHAT, CDR2 FQNNGV. The CDR3 protein is CASSLGQTRGREQYF. The CDR3 DNA reads as TGTGCCAGCAGCTTGGGACAGACGCGCGGGAGGGAGCAGTACTTC.

The J gene is TRBJ1-2, the V gene TRBV6-6; 8 positions agree with TRBD1. V trimming: 7 bases; J trimming: 10 bases; junction bases outside the gene matches: 11. The CDR3 is 13 residues long. Germline V lookup: CDR1 MNHNY, CDR2 SVGAGI (reference sequence). CDR3 DNA: TGTGCCAGCACTAAAGACAGGGGTTTTGACTACACCTTC. As protein: CASTKDRGFDYTF.

The rearrangement joins TRBV27 to TRBJ1-5, with D maybe TRBD1 (5 bases). The CDR3 is 13 amino acids. V lost 7 bases and J 3 bases, leaving 10 bases between the germline ends. In germline, CDR1 is MNHEY, CDR2 SMNVEV (reference sequence). CDR3: CASTWGVNQPQHF. The CDR3 DNA reads as TGTGCCAGCACCTGGGGGGTCAATCAGCCCCAGCATTTT.

The gene calls are TRBV5-8 and TRBJ1-2; D possibly corresponds to TRBD1 (6 bases). Trimming left V 0 bases short and J 6 bases short, with 15 bases between. Germline-derived CDR1 and CDR2 are SGHTS and YDEGEE. This CDR3 comprises 15 residues. The CDR3 protein is CASSLVGGEMDGYTF. The CDR3 DNA follows: TGTGCCAGCAGCTTGGTAGGGGGGGAAATGGATGGCTACACCTTC.

The V call is TRBV5-1, the J call TRBJ1-1; a weak D match, TRBD1 (5 bases). Trimming took 1 base from V and 1 from J, leaving 5 bases between them. This CDR3 contains 13 residues. Germline CDR1 and CDR2: SGHRS and YFSETQ. The CDR3 region has the DNA TGCGCCAGCAGCTTGCAGGGGAACACTGAAGCTTTCTTT. Its protein is CASSLQGNTEAFF.

This clone occurred a few times. This chain uses TRBV7-2 with TRBJ1-2; 7 bases match TRBD1. There are 14 residues in the CDR3. V gave up 5 bases and J gave up 5 bases; unmatched junction bases: 8. Germline loops: CDR1 SGHTA, CDR2 FQGNSA. The CDR3 here is CASSPLDREYGYTF. DNA of the CDR3: TGTGCCAGCAGCCCACTTGACAGGGAATATGGCTACACCTTC.

This sequence joins TRBV7-2 and TRBJ2-1; 7 nucleotides agree with TRBD2. Germline CDR1 is SGHTA and CDR2 is FQGNSA. J was trimmed by 2 bases and V by 5 bases; bases with no gene match: 9. The CDR3 totals 16 residues. DNA of the CDR3: TGTGCCAGCAGCCGAACAGAGCGGGAACCCTACAATGAGCAGTTCTTC. Its protein is CASSRTEREPYNEQFF.

This clone appeared once. The rearrangement joins TRBV14 to TRBJ1-5, with no clear D. Germline V CDR1 and CDR2: SGHDN, FVKESK. The V gene lost 0 bases and the J gene lost 6 bases, with 6 bases spanning the gap. The CDR3 covers 13 residues. This CDR3 is CASSQDEGQPQHF. The CDR3, as DNA: TGTGCCAGCAGCCAAGATGAAGGTCAGCCCCAGCATTTT.

J is TRBJ1-1 and V is TRBV19; D not certain. V was shortened by 3 bases and J by 0 bases, with 14 bases between the two germline ends. From germline, CDR1 is LNHDA and CDR2 SQIVND (reference sequence). The length of the CDR3 is 16 residues. CDR3 sequence reads: CASSISPGKMNTEAFF. The CDR3, as DNA: TGTGCCAGTAGTATTTCCCCGGGAAAGATGAACACTGAAGCTTTCTTT.

The J gene is TRBJ2-5, the V gene TRBV5-8; D assignment may be TRBD1 or TRBD2 (5 bases each). Germline loops: CDR1 SGHTS, CDR2 YDEGEE. The CDR3 has 14 residues. V lost 5 bases to trimming and J lost 2 bases, with 13 bases between them. The chain's CDR3 is CASSPGEGQETQYF. The DNA of the CDR3 is TGTGCCAGCAGTCCCGGAGAGGGGCAAGAGACCCAGTACTTC.

The chain is built from TRBV19 and TRBJ1-1; 9 bases line up with TRBD1. CDR1 and CDR2 (germline): LNHDA, SQIVND (reference sequence). The V segment lost 4 bases and the J segment 3 bases; nucleotides outside the gene matches: 3. The CDR3 runs 14 residues. For the CDR3, the DNA is TGTGCCAGTAGTAACAGGGGGCAGGACACTGAAGCTTTCTTT. This sequence encodes CASSNRGQDTEAFF.

The gene calls are TRBV4-2 and TRBJ2-3; TRBD2 matches at 14 bases. Trimming at V came to 1 base and at J to 1 base, leaving 4 bases not matched to a gene. Germline V CDR1 and CDR2: LGHNA, YNFKEQ. The CDR3 loop spans 18 amino acids. The CDR3 sequence: CASSQGLAGGPGTDTQYF. For the CDR3, the DNA is TGTGCCAGCAGCCAAGGACTAGCGGGGGGGCCGGGCACAGATACGCAGTATTTT.

This sequence joins TRBV2 and TRBJ1-1; a possible D gene is TRBD1 (5 bases). The germline V and J ends were trimmed by 3 bases and 0 bases, with 11 bases remaining between them. From germline, CDR1 is SNHLY and CDR2 FYNNEI. The CDR3 runs to 15 residues. In DNA, the CDR3 is TGTGCCAGCAGTGATTTGGGACCGATGAACACTGAAGCTTTCTTT. Translating gives CASSDLGPMNTEAFF.

This sequence joins TRBV4-1 and TRBJ1-4; TRBD1 agrees at 8 bases. J lost 13 bases, V lost 2 bases, and 12 bases had no gene match. This CDR3 region has 15 residues. Germline V CDR1 and CDR2: MGHRA, YSYEKL. Here the CDR3 reads CASSQPLKDRGRLFF. Written as DNA, the CDR3 is TGCGCCAGCAGCCAACCACTCAAAGACAGGGGAAGACTGTTTTTT.

The chain carries TRBV9 and TRBJ2-5, with D perhaps given as TRBD1 or TRBD2 (5 bases each). This CDR3 has 18 amino acids. The germline V gene has CDR1 SGDLS and CDR2 YYNGEE. V dropped 4 bases and J dropped 2 bases, with 24 bases sitting between them. CDR3 amino acids: CASSPYWGGGPIQETQYF. CDR3 bases: TGTGCCAGCAGCCCCTACTGGGGCGGCGGGCCGATACAAGAGACCCAGTACTTC.

The V call is TRBV28, the J call TRBJ1-4; D not resolved. From germline, CDR1 is MDHEN and CDR2 SYDVKM. This CDR3 region has 15 residues. The V end lost 6 bases, the J end lost 0 bases, and 11 bases lay between the germline ends. The CDR3 region has the DNA TGTGCCAGCAGCGACACTTTATCAACTAATGAAAAACTGTTTTTT. The encoded protein is CASSDTLSTNEKLFF.

The chain joins TRBV27 to TRBJ2-7; possibly TRBD1 for D (6 bases). Germline V CDR1 and CDR2: MNHEY, SMNVEV (reference sequence). This CDR3 is built from 15 residues. The V gene lost 4 bases and the J gene lost 4 bases, with 17 bases spanning the gap. This chain's CDR3 is CASSSGDTMGYEQYF. CDR3 bases: TGTGCCAGCAGTTCCGGGGACACCATGGGGTACGAGCAGTACTTC.

The CDR3 sequence: CASSELGSWSQPQHF. The CDR3 DNA reads as TGTGCCAGCAGTGAACTGGGGAGTTGGAGTCAGCCCCAGCATTTT. The chain joins TRBV6-1 to TRBJ1-5, with unresolved D. The CDR3 runs 15 residues. Trimming left V 2 bases short and J 6 bases short, with 14 bases between. CDR1 is MNHNS and CDR2 is SASEGT in the germline V gene.

This chain uses TRBV29-1 with TRBJ2-1; perhaps TRBD1 as D (6 bases). Deletions cut 6 bases from V and 3 bases from J, with 15 bases between. Per the germline V gene, CDR1 is SQVTM and CDR2 is ANQGSEA. The CDR3 sequence is 14 residues long. The CDR3 sequence: CSVTEQGDYNEQFF. The DNA of the CDR3 is TGCAGCGTCACGGAACAGGGTGACTACAATGAGCAGTTCTTC.

This sequence joins TRBV19 and TRBJ2-3; D call uncertain. Germline lookup yields CDR1 LNHDA and CDR2 SQIVND (reference sequence). The ends were cut back, 8 bases at V and 0 bases at J, with 9 bases in the middle. This CDR3 is built from 13 residues. CDR3 region: CASGISSTDTQYF. In nucleotides, the CDR3 is TGTGCCAGTGGGATCTCTAGCACAGATACGCAGTATTTT.

The genes are TRBV6-8 and TRBJ2-3; D perhaps matches TRBD2 (6 bases). V lost 10 bases, J lost 6 bases, and 26 bases lay in between. CDR1 MNHGY and CDR2 SAAAGT come from the germline V gene. The CDR3 runs 16 residues. The CDR3 sequence is CANDKTPGLYRDTQYF. Written as DNA, the CDR3 is TGTGCCAACGACAAAACCCCGGGACTGTACCGGGATACGCAGTATTTT.

The chain is built from TRBV27 and TRBJ2-2, with unresolved D. Trimming left V 2 bases short and J 2 bases short, with 6 bases between. Germline V gene lookup returns CDR1 MNHEY and CDR2 SMNVEV (reference sequence). The CDR3 covers 14 residues. DNA for the CDR3: TGTGCCAGCAGTTTAAGAGTTAACACCGGGGAGCTGTTTTTT. Residues: CASSLRVNTGELFF.